This T cell receptor (beta chain) was identified during a study of response to subunit inactivated influenza vaccine. Whole-study results and caveats: Authors suggested few new T cells are recruited by each seasonal influenza vaccination.

Germline V gene lookup returns CDR1 SGHTA and CDR2 FQGNSA. V lost 2 bases and J lost 6, with 16 bases in between. There are 16 residues in the CDR3. From the RT-PCR reads, TCRdb called clonotypes with MiXCR, one entry per CDR3 protein. The data show around 470,000 distinct CDR3 sequences, with roughly 7.6% seen just once and about 12% held by the top ten. On this clonotype itself: The antigen is unknown.

The rearrangement links TRBV7-2 to TRBJ2-2, with TRBD2 as a possible D gene (7 bases). Material: PBMCs from blood, obtained less than 25 months after vaccination. This TCR was sampled from a man between 50 and 75 years old who received an inactivated influenza vaccine. CDR3 coding DNA: TGTGCCAGCAGCTTAAATACGGGGGGCATCGCCGGGGAGCTGTTTTTT. Its protein product is CASSLNTGGIAGELFF.